The 3 T cell receptor beta chains listed next were all sequenced from one sample in a study of T cells after yellow fever vaccination. TCRdb re-called the 5' RACE reads with MiXCR, one entry per CDR3 protein. This sample has 320,000 or so distinct CDR3 sequences, with 8.1% found just once. Sequenced here: PBMCs, sampled about 49 days after the first yellow fever vaccination. Receptor source: a man aged 18 to 30 who received the YFV17D yellow fever vaccine.

The chain is built from TRBV7-2 and TRBJ2-3, with D possibly being TRBD1 or TRBD2 (5 bases each). CDR3 length: 15 residues. The V end lost 5 bases, the J end lost 9 bases, and 21 bases lay between the germline ends. CDR1 is SGHTA, CDR2 FQGNSA, per germline. CDR3 nucleotide sequence: TGTGCCAGCAGCCCACCCAAGACGGGCTGGGGGACGCAGTATTTT. As protein: CASSPPKTGWGTQYF.

There are a few counts of this clonotype. This rearrangement joins TRBV6-2 or TRBV6-3 to TRBJ2-2, with a weak D call TRBD1 (5 bases). Germline loops: CDR1 MNHEY, CDR2 SVGEGT. V was shortened by 2 bases and J by 0 bases, with 10 bases between the two germline ends. The CDR3 has 16 residues. This CDR3 reads CASSYVLGANTGELFF. Written as DNA, the CDR3 is TGTGCCAGCAGTTACGTCCTAGGGGCGAACACCGGGGAGCTGTTTTTT.

The chain couples TRBV28 to TRBJ2-7; 8 nucleotides match TRBD1. CDR3 length: 18 amino acids. CDR1 MDHEN and CDR2 SYDVKM come from the germline V gene. Germline trimming cut 5 bases from V and 4 bases from J; bases unmatched to any gene: 19. CDR3 sequence: CASSDRYFGDRPVYEQYV. The CDR3 DNA is TGTGCCAGCAGTGACCGGTATTTTGGGGACAGGCCAGTTTACGAGCAGTACGTC.